This TCR beta chain was observed in a study of radiation and T cells in renal cell carcinoma. Study-level points and caveats: Compared with controls, irradiated tumors had more, larger dominant CDR3 motifs.

This clone was detected a few times. Its cognate antigen is unknown. Treatment described: treatment-naive control, cytoreductive nephrectomy. The method was immunoSEQ multiplex PCR; TCRdb's version includes in-frame clones alone and lacks a portion of them. In the table there are 13,000 or so clones, just over 55% of which are singletons. The origin of this receptor is a man aged 50 to 59 with renal cell carcinoma. The sample was tumor tissue, taken from a patient whose treatment was nephrectomy without radiotherapy.

The CDR3 spells CASSVGSGYGYTF. The CDR3 DNA is TGTGCCAGCAGTGTGGGGTCAGGCTATGGCTACACCTTC. V and J are TRBV25-1 and TRBJ1-2; D gene uncertain. V lost 4 bases to trimming and J lost 4 bases, with 10 bases between them. CDR1 and CDR2 from the germline V gene are MGHDK and SYGVNS. The CDR3 is made up of 13 amino acids.